A selection of T cell receptor beta chains follows, all from one sample in a study of blood T cell repertoires in COVID-19. The protocol was immunoSEQ multiplex PCR, while the TCRdb copy is restricted to in-frame clones and leaves out a portion. The table includes some 220,000 clones, 65% to 85% detected once. Sample: peripheral blood. Every receptor here comes from a woman between 25 and 40 years old who had recovered from COVID-19. Both conserved end residues are part of each CDR3. The D gene is left open where the match is weak. Size values are once, few and many counts, or a class for expanded clones, and some rows have none.

cdr3_nt | cdr3_aa | j_call | clone_size | v_call | d_call
TGTGCCAGCAGCCAAGAACCGACAGGGTCTTCCTACGAGCAGTACTTC | CASSQEPTGSSYEQYF | TRBJ2-7 | . | TRBV4-2 | TRBD1
TGTGCCAGCTCACACGGACAGGGAAAAGGGAACACTGAAGCTTTCTTT | CASSHGQGKGNTEAFF | TRBJ1-1 | . | TRBV18 | TRBD1
TGTGCCAGCAGCTCCCAAGAGGGATTGAACACTGAAGCTTTCTTT | CASSSQEGLNTEAFF | TRBJ1-1 | . | TRBV7-9 | .
TGTGCCTGGAGTGGGGACAGGGATAATTCACCCCTCCACTTT | CAWSGDRDNSPLHF | TRBJ1-6 | . | TRBV30 | TRBD1
TGTGCCAGCAGTGAAGCAGTGGCAGGGAATCAGCCCCAGCATTTT | CASSEAVAGNQPQHF | TRBJ1-5 | . | TRBV2 | .
TGTGCCAGCAGCTGGGGGGGGGTAAAAAATTCACCCCTCCACTTT | CASSWGGVKNSPLHF | TRBJ1-6 | . | TRBV11-2 | .
TGTGCCAGCAGCTCAATCAACACAGATACGCAGTATTTT | CASSSINTDTQYF | TRBJ2-3 | few | TRBV11-3 | .
TGTGCCAGTAGTATGAGGAAAGCGGGACTTGGAAACACCATATATTTT | CASSMRKAGLGNTIYF | TRBJ1-3 | . | TRBV19 | .
TGTGCCAGTAGTATGATGTGGGGGGAGTGGCATGAGCAGTTCTTC | CASSMMWGEWHEQFF | TRBJ2-1 | . | TRBV19 | .
TGTGCCAGCAGCCAAGGGGACAGCTTCAACTATGGCTACACCTTC | CASSQGDSFNYGYTF | TRBJ1-2 | few | TRBV4-2 | TRBD1
TGTGCCAGCTCACCTTCGACTAGCGGGGTGACCTACGAGCAGTACTTC | CASSPSTSGVTYEQYF | TRBJ2-7 | . | TRBV18 | TRBD2
TGTGCCAGCAGCGAACCTAGCGGGAGGGGCGATGAGCAGTTCTTC | CASSEPSGRGDEQFF | TRBJ2-1 | few | TRBV7-9 | TRBD2
TGCGCCAGCAGTGAGTCGAACCCTGGGGAGGTAGCAGACGGGGAGCAGTACTTC | CASSESNPGEVADGEQYF | TRBJ2-7 | . | TRBV10-1 | .
TGTGCCAGTACCCCGACAGGGGCAACCTCTGGGGCCAACGTCCTGACTTTC | CASTPTGATSGANVLTF | TRBJ2-6 | few | TRBV19 | TRBD1
TGTGCCATCAGTGAGGCCCGGGGAGGCCGTGGCTACACCTTC | CAISEARGGRGYTF | TRBJ1-2 | . | TRBV10-3 | .
TGTGCCAGCACCTCTGTGGCTCCTGAGCAGTTCTTC | CASTSVAPEQFF | TRBJ2-1 | many | TRBV12-3/TRBV12-4 | .
TGTGCCAGCATGTTACAGGGTAGTTCACCCCTCCACTTT | CASMLQGSSPLHF | TRBJ1-6 | many | TRBV12-3/TRBV12-4 | .
TGTGCCAGCAGCCGAGACAGTTTCTATGGCTACACCTTC | CASSRDSFYGYTF | TRBJ1-2 | few | TRBV7-9 | .
TGTGCCAGCAGCTTGGCCGCGGGGGGGTACACAGATACGCAGTATTTT | CASSLAAGGYTDTQYF | TRBJ2-3 | . | TRBV5-4 | TRBD2
TGTGCCAGCAGCCGGGGCCTTGACAGGAATACCTACGAGCAGTACTTC | CASSRGLDRNTYEQYF | TRBJ2-7 | . | TRBV3-1/TRBV3-2 | .
TGCAGCGCCGCCGGGGTGAACACTGAAGCTTTCTTT | CSAAGVNTEAFF | TRBJ1-1 | . | TRBV29-1 | .
TGTGCCAGCAGCGTGAGCGGGAGAGGGTTTCAAGAGACCCAGTACTTC | CASSVSGRGFQETQYF | TRBJ2-5 | . | TRBV9 | TRBD2
TGCAGCGCCGGCACAGGGGGCGACGAGCAGTACTTC | CSAGTGGDEQYF | TRBJ2-7 | . | TRBV29-1 | TRBD1
TGTGCCAGCAGCCCGACAGGTGGAAACACTGAAGCTTTCTTT | CASSPTGGNTEAFF | TRBJ1-1 | few | TRBV3-1/TRBV3-2 | .
TGTGCCAGCAGTGCTGACACGACCTCTGGAAACACCATATATTTT | CASSADTTSGNTIYF | TRBJ1-3 | . | TRBV28 | .
TGTGCCAGCAGTTACACCAACAGGGTCAATCAGCCCCAGCATTTT | CASSYTNRVNQPQHF | TRBJ1-5 | . | TRBV6-2/TRBV6-3 | .
TGTGCCAGCAGCTTAGGGGGCGGGGGTAATGAGCAGTTCTTC | CASSLGGGGNEQFF | TRBJ2-1 | once | TRBV11-1 | TRBD2
TGTGCCAGCAGCCAAGATTCACAGTTCCGGGACTCCTCTTTT | CASSQDSQFRDSSF | TRBJ1-4 | . | TRBV4-2 | .
TGTGCCAGCAGCGCCTCCGGGACACCTACAGAAAAACTGTTTTTT | CASSASGTPTEKLFF | TRBJ1-4 | . | TRBV9 | .
TGCGCCAGCAGCTTGGTTGAGGGAGATACGCAGTATTTT | CASSLVEGDTQYF | TRBJ2-3 | . | TRBV5-1 | .
TGTGCCAGCAGTTATTGGGGCGATAACACTGAAGCTTTCTTT | CASSYWGDNTEAFF | TRBJ1-1 | few | TRBV6-5 | .
TGTGCCAGCAGTCCTTACCGGGACAGCATTACCTCCTCTGGAAACACCATATATTTT | CASSPYRDSITSSGNTIYF | TRBJ1-3 | . | TRBV7-9 | TRBD1
TGCAGCGTTAGAACGGGAGGGTACGAGCAGTACTTC | CSVRTGGYEQYF | TRBJ2-7 | . | TRBV29-1 | TRBD2
TGTGCCAGCAGGAGGGGACAGGGGGCAACTGAAGCTTTCTTT | CASRRGQGATEAFF | TRBJ1-1 | . | TRBV6-5 | TRBD1
TGTGCCAGCAGTGAAGTGGCGGGGAGAAACTCTGGAAACACCATATATTTT | CASSEVAGRNSGNTIYF | TRBJ1-3 | few | TRBV2 | .
TGTGCCAGCAGTTACTCCGAGCGAGTGATGTTCTACGAGCAGTACTTC | CASSYSERVMFYEQYF | TRBJ2-7 | . | TRBV6-5 | .
TGTGCCAGCAGCCAGACCCGTACGGGGCAGTACTTC | CASSQTRTGQYF | TRBJ2-7 | . | TRBV3-1/TRBV3-2 | .
TGTGCCACCAGTGGGACCGGGACAGTTAGCAATCAGCCCCAGCATTTT | CATSGTGTVSNQPQHF | TRBJ1-5 | few | TRBV24-1 | TRBD1
TGTGCCAGCAGTGACCCGGGGAGCTCCTACGAGCAGTACTTC | CASSDPGSSYEQYF | TRBJ2-7 | once | TRBV2 | .
TGCGCCAGCAGCTTGGACCCCGGAATGACAGGGCACGAGCAGTACTTC | CASSLDPGMTGHEQYF | TRBJ2-7 | . | TRBV5-1 | TRBD1
TGTGCCAGCAGCCAGGGAGAGATTAATTCACCCCTCCACTTT | CASSQGEINSPLHF | TRBJ1-6 | . | TRBV3-1/TRBV3-2 | .
TGTGCCAGCACCCGGGGGGCAGCGTCCTACGAGCAGTACTTC | CASTRGAASYEQYF | TRBJ2-7 | . | TRBV6-5 | .
TGTGCCAGCAGTTTGGGCCCGACCCAAATGAACACCGGGGAGCTGTTTTTT | CASSLGPTQMNTGELFF | TRBJ2-2 | . | TRBV27 | .
TGTGCCTGGAGTGCAGGGTTTCAGCCCCAGCATTTT | CAWSAGFQPQHF | TRBJ1-5 | . | TRBV30 | .